This T cell receptor (beta chain) appears in the sequencing data of a study of shared clonotypes between healthy human individuals. Selected positively for CCR7 and CD45RO-negative, naive CD8 cells excluded terminally differentiated effector memory CD45RA+ cells. Germline CDR1 reads SGHAT; CDR2 reads FQNNGV. The CDR3 contains 18 residues. V dropped 1 base and J dropped 0; count of bases not matched to a gene: 11. Using immunoSEQ multiplex PCR, the repertoire was profiled, and TCRdb retains in-frame clones only, with some absent. This table holds approximately 1.9 million clones, roughly 95% found once. This clone was picked up one time.

The gene calls are TRBV11-2 and TRBJ2-7; 8 nucleotides agree with TRBD2. This TCR came from a young man in good health. Some clones in this sample may be carry-over from other donors' samples. Sequencing was carried out using naive CD8+ T cells from PBMCs. The CDR3 sequence is CASSLGFRVSGASYEQYF. As DNA, the CDR3 is TGTGCCAGCAGCTTAGGGTTTAGAGTTAGCGGGGCCTCCTACGAGCAGTACTTC.